Below, 9 T cell receptor beta chains from the same sample are listed, as sequenced in a study of cytomegalovirus exposure and HLA in healthy donors. This PCR relied on a set of 60 Vbeta primers and 13 Jbeta primers. Sequenced by immunoSEQ multiplex PCR; TCRdb stores in-frame clones only, minus some. The top ten hold 10% to 15% of the sample, which has around 50,000 clones, around 52% seen once. Sequenced sample: PBMCs. The receptors stem from a human donor in good health.

This chain connects TRBV6-6 to TRBJ2-7, with D possibly being TRBD2 (5 bases). Trimming cost V 6 bases and J 4 bases, with 10 bases left between them. Germline CDR1 reads MNHNY; CDR2 reads SVGAGI (reference sequence). This CDR3 spans 12 amino acids. The CDR3 coding sequence is TGTGCCAGCAGCCCCGGACTGTACGAGCAGTACTTC. Translating gives CASSPGLYEQYF.

V gene TRBV6-5 combines with J gene TRBJ1-6; TRBD1 aligns across 7 bases. V dropped 4 bases and J dropped 4; count of bases not matched to a gene: 4. CDR1 MNHEY and CDR2 SVGAGI come from the germline V gene. There are 15 residues in the CDR3. The CDR3 here is CASSLSGQYNSPLHF. CDR3 bases: TGTGCCAGCAGTTTGTCGGGACAGTATAATTCACCCCTCCACTTT.

This rearrangement joins TRBV5-1 to TRBJ2-5, with D perhaps matching TRBD2 (5 bases). In germline, CDR1 is SGHRS, CDR2 YFSETQ. Between the trimmed V and J ends, which lost 3 bases and 7 bases, there was a span of 10 bases. There are 12 residues in the CDR3. Here the CDR3 DNA reads TGCGCCAGCAGCTCCAACCGGGGGACCCAGTACTTC. It is translated as CASSSNRGTQYF. Full variable domain (missing parts from reference TRBV5-1 and TRBJ2-5): KAGVTQTPRYLIKTRGQQVTLSCSPISGHRSVSWYQQTPGQGLQFLFEYFSETQRNKGNFPGRFSGRQFSNSRSEMNVSTLELGDSALYLCASSSNRGTQYFGPGTRLLVL.

In this sample, this clone turned up a few times. The chain joins TRBV5-4 to TRBJ2-7, with 12 bases identical to TRBD1. CDR1 and CDR2 from the germline V gene are SGHNT and YYREEE (reference sequence). Trimming at V came to 3 bases and at J to 7 bases, leaving 5 bases not matched to a gene. The CDR3 consists of 14 residues. Here the CDR3 DNA reads TGTGCCAGCAGCTGGGGACAGGGGGCGGGAGAGCAGTACTTC. It is translated as CASSWGQGAGEQYF.

V usage is TRBV5-1 and J usage is TRBJ2-5, with D hard to call. The CDR3 runs 14 residues. Trimming cost V 1 base and J 5 bases, with 12 bases left between them. The germline gives CDR1 SGHRS, CDR2 YFSETQ. The CDR3 DNA follows: TGCGCCAGCAGCTTGTCGCTGAGGATCGAGACCCAGTACTTC. The encoded protein is CASSLSLRIETQYF.

This clone was counted a few times. CDR3 protein: CASSIGQGADTF. CDR3 sequence (DNA): TGTGCCAGTAGTATCGGACAGGGGGCAGACACCTTC. V usage is TRBV19 and J usage is TRBJ1-2, with 11 positions matching TRBD1. Trimming cost V 3 bases and J 12 bases; bases outside gene matches: 3. The CDR3 spans 12 residues. CDR1 and CDR2 from the germline V gene are LNHDA and SQIVND (reference sequence).

In its sample, this clone was seen once. This chain connects TRBV2 to TRBJ2-5, with a weak D call TRBD1 (8 bases). Trimming cost V 6 bases and J 4 bases, with 18 bases left between them. This CDR3 has 15 amino acids. Germline loops: CDR1 SNHLY, CDR2 FYNNEI. The CDR3 region has the DNA TGTGCCAGCAGAACCGACAGGGGAGGGCGAGAGACCCAGTACTTC. Its protein is CASRTDRGGRETQYF. The full variable domain, with the rest looked up from reference TRBV2 and TRBJ2-5, is EPEVTQTPSHQVTQMGQEVILRCVPISNHLYFYWYRQILGQKVEFLVSFYNNEISEKSEIFDDQFSVERPDGSNFTLKIRSTKLEDSAMYFCASRTDRGGRETQYFGPGTRLLVL.

This clone was seen a few times. V and J are TRBV5-4 and TRBJ2-1; D is ambiguous. This CDR3 comprises 12 residues. V lost 4 bases, J lost 11 bases, and 13 bases lay in between. Germline V gene lookup returns CDR1 SGHNT and CDR2 YYREEE (reference sequence). The CDR3 region is CASSPMGAKQFF. DNA for the CDR3: TGTGCCAGCAGCCCTATGGGCGCAAAGCAGTTCTTC.

The chain links TRBV4-1 to TRBJ2-7; TRBD1 aligns across 7 bases. Germline V CDR1 and CDR2: MGHRA, YSYEKL. The V segment lost 0 bases and the J segment 2 bases; nucleotides outside the gene matches: 4. The CDR3 loop spans 15 amino acids. CDR3 sequence (DNA): TGCGCCAGCAGCCAAGAACAGGGGCGAACCTACGAGCAGTACTTC. Translating it yields CASSQEQGRTYEQYF.